A single sample gave rise to the 11 T cell receptor beta chains below, sequenced in a study of T cell responses to AZD1222 COVID-19 vaccine. Sequencing was performed with immunoSEQ multiplex PCR; in TCRdb, only in-frame clones are kept and a portion is missing. The repertoire holds around 160,000 clones, with roughly 80% as singletons. This specimen consisted of peripheral blood, obtained on day 0 of MenACWY control vaccination. The receptor set was obtained from an adult in good health.

The V call is TRBV5-1, the J call TRBJ1-2, with no clear D. CDR1 and CDR2 (germline): SGHRS, YFSETQ. The CDR3 extends over 15 amino acids. The V and J ends lost 2 bases and 5 bases respectively, with 16 bases between them. CDR3 sequence: CASSFRPGSEYGYTF. As DNA, the CDR3 is TGCGCCAGCAGCTTTCGGCCGGGATCGGAGTATGGCTACACCTTC.

The chain links TRBV11-2 to TRBJ2-5; 16 nucleotides align to TRBD2. The CDR3 covers 17 residues. Germline V gene sequence: CDR1 SGHAT, CDR2 FQNNGV. Trimming removed 4 bases from V and 5 bases from J; junction bases left unmatched: 7. CDR3 amino acids: CASSSGTSGGVLETQYF. CDR3 sequence (DNA): TGTGCCAGCAGCTCCGGGACTAGCGGGGGGGTTTTGGAGACCCAGTACTTC.

The rearrangement uses TRBV19 and TRBJ1-5; 9 bases match TRBD1. This CDR3 contains 16 residues. Germline CDR1 is LNHDA and CDR2 is SQIVND (reference sequence). The V segment lost 6 bases and the J segment 2 bases; nucleotides outside the gene matches: 8. The CDR3 protein is CASSILTGGGNQPQHF. The CDR3 DNA follows: TGTGCCAGTAGCATCCTGACAGGGGGTGGCAATCAGCCCCAGCATTTT.

This rearrangement joins TRBV6-5 to TRBJ2-1, with D possibly TRBD2 on 7 matching bases. The germline gives CDR1 MNHEY, CDR2 SVGAGI. V was pared by 2 bases and J by 7 bases, with 15 bases between. CDR3 length: 15 amino acids. The CDR3 DNA is TGTGCCAGCAGTTACGTTGGGGGGGGGCTTAATGAGCAGTTCTTC. Translated: CASSYVGGGLNEQFF.

The V gene is TRBV29-1, the J gene TRBJ1-1; no clear D. The CDR3 loop spans 14 amino acids. V shed 7 bases and J shed 0 bases, with 15 bases lying between them. The germline gives CDR1 SQVTM, CDR2 ANQGSEA. For the CDR3, the DNA is TGCAGCGCCCACCACAGTAGCATGAACACTGAAGCTTTCTTT. Translated: CSAHHSSMNTEAFF.

This chain uses TRBV7-2 with TRBJ1-5; no definite D call. Between the trimmed V and J ends, which lost 4 bases and 0 bases, there was a span of 19 bases. The germline CDR1 and CDR2 sequences are SGHTA and FQGNSA. There are 18 residues in the CDR3. This CDR3 reads CASSSGGSQSYSNQPQHF. For the CDR3, the DNA is TGTGCCAGCAGCTCCGGAGGTAGCCAATCTTATAGCAATCAGCCCCAGCATTTT.

The J gene is TRBJ1-2, the V gene TRBV9; weak D call: TRBD1 (5 bases). The germline V and J ends were trimmed by 0 bases and 8 bases, with 17 bases remaining between them. Germline-derived CDR1 and CDR2 are SGDLS and YYNGEE. This CDR3 is 15 amino acids long. The DNA of the CDR3 is TGTGCCAGCAGCGTAGGGGCAGGGCGTTATAAGGGCTACACCTTC. Encoded protein: CASSVGAGRYKGYTF. The full variable domain, with the rest looked up from reference TRBV9 and TRBJ1-2, is DSGVTQTPKHLITATGQRVTLRCSPRSGDLSVYWYQQSLDQGLQFLIQYYNGEERAKGNILERFSAQQFPDLHSELNLSSLELGDSALYFCASSVGAGRYKGYTFGSGTRLTVV.

The V gene is TRBV12-3 or TRBV12-4, the J gene TRBJ1-2; 8 nucleotides line up with TRBD1. The CDR3 has 13 residues. The V gene end was trimmed by 5 bases and the J gene end by 8 bases; junction bases not matched to a gene: 7. CDR3 DNA sequence: TGTGCCAGCAGTCGACAGGGGAGGGCGGGCTACACCTTC. Translating it yields CASSRQGRAGYTF.

This chain joins TRBV2 and TRBJ1-4; the D is unclear. The CDR3 is made up of 16 amino acids. The V gene's germline CDR1 is SNHLY and CDR2 FYNNEI. With 0 bases removed from V and 1 base from J, the gap between germline ends came to 9 bases. The CDR3 is CASSEALRITNEKLFF. The CDR3 DNA sequence: TGTGCCAGCAGTGAAGCGCTTCGGATAACTAATGAAAAACTGTTTTTT. Using reference TRBV2 and TRBJ1-4 for the parts outside the CDR3, the full variable domain is EPEVTQTPSHQVTQMGQEVILRCVPISNHLYFYWYRQILGQKVEFLVSFYNNEISEKSEIFDDQFSVERPDGSNFTLKIRSTKLEDSAMYFCASSEALRITNEKLFFGSGTQLSVL.

The rearrangement links TRBV6-5 to TRBJ2-5; TRBD2 might be the D (5 bases). Trimming took off 2 bases at V and 10 bases at J, with 8 bases between the two ends. Germline lookup yields CDR1 MNHEY and CDR2 SVGAGI. The CDR3 sequence is 11 residues long. The CDR3 bases are TGTGCCAGCAGTTACGGGAGTGGCCAGTACTTC. Translated: CASSYGSGQYF.

This clone has just one count. The chain links TRBV7-2 to TRBJ1-4, with 9 positions matching TRBD1. The CDR3 covers 14 residues. CDR1 SGHTA and CDR2 FQGNSA come from the germline V gene. Trimming cost V 3 bases and J 7 bases; bases outside gene matches: 3. The chain's CDR3 is CASSLTGGFEKLFF. DNA for the CDR3: TGTGCCAGCAGCTTGACAGGGGGTTTTGAAAAACTGTTTTTT. The full variable domain, rest sourced from reference TRBV7-2 and TRBJ1-4, is GAGVSQSPSNKVTEKGKDVELRCDPISGHTALYWYRQSLGQGLEFLIYFQGNSAPDKSGLPSDRFSAERTGGSVSTLTIQRTQQEDSAVYLCASSLTGGFEKLFFGSGTQLSVL.